The T cell receptor (beta chain) described here comes from a study of vaccination and CD4 T cells after COVID-19. Study background: Overlapping spike peptides served as the stimulus for the cells. These peptides came from SARS-CoV-2 and from the common cold coronaviruses HCoV-NL63, HCoV-OC43 and HCoV-229E.

In regard to this clonotype: Its antigen is not known.

V was trimmed by 0 bases and J by 6 bases, leaving 12 bases between them. This CDR3 region has 15 residues. The V gene's germline CDR1 is SGHNT and CDR2 YYREEE (reference sequence). Treatment reported: roughly ten-day PBMC culture with coronavirus spike peptide pools or control peptides (ViraFEST assay). Sequenced with the Oncomine TCR Beta short-read assay was DNA taken from cultured CD4+ T cells. TCRdb ran MiXCR on the PCR reads and lists one entry per CDR3 protein. The table lists about 11,000 distinct CDR3 sequences, about 28% of them singletons. The specimen sequenced was cultured CD4+ T cells from blood. The TCR was taken from a human donor with COVID-19. The chain has TRBV5-4 and TRBJ2-2; D not resolved. CDR3 sequence: CASSLAKGSAGELFF. CDR3 bases: TGTGCCAGCAGCTTGGCCAAAGGGTCGGCCGGGGAGCTGTTTTTT.